This T cell receptor (beta chain) came from a study of shared clonotypes between healthy human individuals. Looking at the study overall: CD8 memory received one plate per donor, CD8 naive two, CD4 memory three and CD4 naive three.

Details on this clone: The target antigen is unknown.

The study, taken as a whole, reports: Shared clonotypes: 4.5% to 6% naive CD4, around 3.7% naive CD8, about 2.2% memory CD4, about 0.4% memory CD8. The four-donor shared clonotypes exceeded non-shared clonotypes in generation probability, with non-shared ones scoring lower.

CD45RO-negative, CCR7-positively selected cells formed the naive CD8 fraction, excluding terminally differentiated effector memory CD45RA+ cells. This CDR3 is built from 15 residues. V lost 1 base and J lost 4; bases outside the gene matches: 5. Germline loops: CDR1 MGHRA, CDR2 YSYEKL. An assay was performed, and its level was deep. Here immunoSEQ multiplex PCR was the method, and the copy in TCRdb shows in-frame clones only, minus some. This sample has approximately 2,000,000 clones, with just over 90% found just once. The sequence derives from a man younger than 35 in good health. Some clones in this sample may be carry-over from other donors' samples. The sequencing sample was made of naive CD8+ T cells from PBMCs. V and J are TRBV4-1 and TRBJ2-5; 8 positions match TRBD1. The CDR3 here is CASSQGQGAGETQYF. The CDR3 nucleotides are TGCGCCAGCAGCCAAGGCCAGGGGGCAGGAGAGACCCAGTACTTC.